This entry concerns a single TCR beta chain. In germline, CDR1 is SQVTM, CDR2 ANQGSEA. Trimming took off 6 bases at V and 4 bases at J, with 7 bases between the two ends. The CDR3 loop spans 10 amino acids. Profiling relied on immunoSEQ multiplex PCR, and the TCRdb table lists in-frame clones only, not all of them. Of roughly 1,600,000 clones in the sample, approximately 98.5% were seen once. This specimen comes from a study of shared clonotypes between healthy human individuals. Sequences were obtained from naive CD4+ T cells sorted from blood. The subset here: CD45RA+ positively selected. This TCR derives from a man aged 25 to 45 in good health. The chain uses TRBV29-1 and TRBJ2-7; D ambiguous. In DNA form, the CDR3 reads TGCAGCGTCTTCCAGTACGAGCAGTACTTC. As protein: CSVFQYEQYF.